The 2 T cell receptor beta chains reported below all come from one sample, sequenced in a study of OX40 agonist ivuxolimab in advanced cancers. Sequencing was performed with immunoSEQ multiplex PCR; in TCRdb, only in-frame clones are kept and a portion is missing. There are over 65,000 clones in the sample; 80% to 95% occur only once, and 0.32% lies in the top ten. The sample in question was CD4+ or CD8+ T cells sorted from blood, obtained in a trial of the OX40 agonist ivuxolimab. These receptors were taken from an adult with an advanced solid tumor such as melanoma, head and neck, liver or kidney cancer.

The chain couples TRBV30 to TRBJ2-1; the match to TRBD2 covers 8 bases. The length of the CDR3 is 14 residues. The V and J ends lost 2 bases and 7 bases, in that order; junction bases with no gene match: 7. CDR1 and CDR2 from the germline V gene are GTSNPN and SVGIG (reference sequence). CDR3 nucleotides: TGTGCCTGGAGTCGGACTAGCAGGAGGAATGAGCAGTTCTTC. Residues: CAWSRTSRRNEQFF.

This chain joins TRBV9 and TRBJ2-1; no firm D call. V lost 0 bases to trimming and J lost 7 bases, with 8 bases between them. Germline values: CDR1 SGDLS, CDR2 YYNGEE. The CDR3 is 13 amino acids. DNA for the CDR3: TGTGCCAGCAGCGTAGGGAGTAGGAATGAGCAGTTCTTC. Protein product: CASSVGSRNEQFF.